These 10 T cell receptor beta chains were all obtained from the same sample, sequenced in a study of graft-versus-host responses after intestinal transplantation. Processing of graft tissue released intraepithelial and lamina propria lymphocytes. TCRdb's copy holds only in-frame clones and misses some; the assay was immunoSEQ multiplex PCR. The data contain 14,000 or so clones, 77% of them singletons. The input for sequencing was ileum tissue, taken just under 28 days after intestinal transplant. These receptors originate from a human patient who received an intestinal transplant, so some T cells may come from the graft donor.

This clone was counted only a few times. The V call is TRBV10-3, the J call TRBJ1-2; D might be TRBD1 (5 bases). The CDR3 contains 13 residues. The V gene's germline CDR1 is ENHRY and CDR2 SYGVKD. Trimming stripped 1 base from V and 4 bases from J, with 7 bases between. Written as DNA, the CDR3 is TGTGCCATCAGTGAGTTACAGGTCTATGGCTACACCTTC. This encodes CAISELQVYGYTF.

The chain carries TRBV7-9 and TRBJ2-1, with TRBD1 as a possible D gene (6 bases). The germline CDR1 and CDR2 sequences are SEHNR and FQNEAQ (reference sequence). The CDR3 covers 15 residues. V lost 5 bases, J lost 4 bases, and 15 bases lay in between. CDR3 coding DNA: TGTGCCAGCAGCGAAGGACAGACCGGATACAATGAGCAGTTCTTC. Translating it yields CASSEGQTGYNEQFF.

This clone was recorded only once. The genes are TRBV12-5 and TRBJ1-2; TRBD1 aligns across 10 bases. The ends lost 0 bases at V and 6 bases at J; junction bases unmatched: 1. The CDR3 covers 14 residues. The germline CDR1 and CDR2 sequences are LGHNT and FRNRAP. CDR3 protein: CASGLVGTGDGYTF. CDR3 coding DNA: TGTGCTAGTGGTTTGGTAGGGACAGGGGATGGCTACACCTTC.

This clone was seen a few times. V is TRBV5-8 and J is TRBJ2-7; a weak D match, TRBD2 (6 bases). CDR1 is SGHTS and CDR2 is YDEGEE in the germline V gene. V was trimmed by 5 bases and J by 3 bases, leaving 9 bases between them. This CDR3 region has 12 residues. The CDR3 coding sequence is TGTGCCAGCAGGGGAGCGGGCTACGAGCAGTACGTC. Translating it yields CASRGAGYEQYV.

This chain uses TRBV25-1 with TRBJ2-3, with D possibly being TRBD2 (6 bases). CDR3 length: 14 amino acids. The germline CDR1 and CDR2 sequences are MGHDK and SYGVNS. The ends were cut back, 3 bases at V and 8 bases at J, with 15 bases in the middle. This chain's CDR3 is CASSDWLGAGTQYF. The CDR3 nucleotides read TGTGCCAGCAGTGATTGGCTAGGAGCGGGTACGCAGTATTTT.

The chain has TRBV11-1 and TRBJ1-5; 7 bases align to TRBD1. Trimming cost V 7 bases and J 2 bases; bases outside gene matches: 2. Germline V gives CDR1 SGHAT, CDR2 FQDESV (reference sequence). There are 13 residues in the CDR3. CDR3 loop: CASIGQGNQPQHF. For the CDR3, the DNA is TGTGCCAGCATCGGACAGGGCAATCAGCCCCAGCATTTT. Variable domain in full (rest from reference TRBV11-1 and TRBJ1-5): EAEVAQSPRYKITEKSQAVAFWCDPISGHATLYWYRQILGQGPELLVQFQDESVVDDSQLPKDRFSAERLKGVDSTLKIQPAELGDSAMYLCASIGQGNQPQHFGDGTRLSIL.

V usage is TRBV29-1 and J usage is TRBJ1-2; D not resolved. Per the germline V gene, CDR1 is SQVTM and CDR2 is ANQGSEA. Trimming removed 7 bases from V and 6 bases from J, with 9 bases in between. This CDR3 region has 10 residues. CDR3 protein: CSASTDGYTF. The CDR3 DNA follows: TGCAGCGCCTCTACTGATGGCTACACCTTC.

The chain combines TRBV4-2 with TRBJ2-1; no firm D call. Looked up from germline, CDR1 is LGHNA and CDR2 is YNFKEQ. V was trimmed by 1 base and J by 6 bases, leaving 13 bases between them. The CDR3 loop spans 15 amino acids. In nucleotides, the CDR3 is TGTGCCAGCAGCCAAGTCGGCCCAGGTAGCAATGAGCAGTTCTTC. Protein product: CASSQVGPGSNEQFF.

The genes are TRBV29-1 and TRBJ2-1; 10 bases are a match to TRBD2. The CDR3 loop spans 13 amino acids. The junction had 5 bases not matched to a gene; V was cut back by 6 bases and J by 6 bases. Germline loops: CDR1 SQVTM, CDR2 ANQGSEA. CDR3 nucleotide sequence: TGCAGCGTCCCTCTAGCGGGGGCCAATGAGCAGTTCTTC. It yields the protein CSVPLAGANEQFF.

In the case of this clone: The sample has other DNA sequences that encode this CDR3 too. The chain recombines TRBV18 with TRBJ2-2; no definite D call. The CDR3 length is 14 residues. Trimming pared 3 bases from V and 2 bases from J, leaving 7 bases between. From germline, CDR1 is KGHSH and CDR2 LQKENI. The CDR3 DNA is TGTGCCAGCTCACCCCGACAAAACACCGGGGAGCTGTTTTTT. It encodes CASSPRQNTGELFF.